This is a list of T cell receptor beta chains from one sample in a study of response to subunit inactivated influenza vaccine. TCRdb reanalysed the RT-PCR reads using MiXCR and keeps one entry per CDR3 protein. The data hold a few hundred thousand distinct CDR3 sequences, with about 14% observed a single time. This specimen was PBMCs from blood, taken approximately 12 days after vaccination. All receptors derive from a man over 45 who received an inactivated influenza vaccine. Each CDR3 is given with its conserved first and last residue. A D gene is named only where the DNA matches it firmly. Clone size appears in some rows only: once, few, many, or a class for an expanded clone.

>16|TRBJ2-2|.|TRBV7-2|.
CASSLDGAGISGELFF
TGTGCCAGCAGCTTAGATGGGGCAGGGATATCCGGGGAGCTGTTTTTT
>16|TRBJ1-6|.|TRBV10-3|few
CAISESTGRGSSPLHF
TGTGCCATCAGTGAGTCTACTGGCAGGGGCAGTTCACCCCTCCACTTT
>14|TRBJ2-7|.|TRBV28|.
CASSLGQAAYEQYF
TGTGCCAGCAGTTTAGGGCAGGCTGCCTACGAGCAGTACTTC
>13|TRBJ2-7|TRBD1|TRBV25-1|once
CASRTGGAYEQYF
TGTGCCAGTAGGACAGGGGGGGCCTACGAGCAGTACTTC
>15|TRBJ2-2|.|TRBV2|.
CASKPQGRDTGELFF
TGTGCCAGCAAACCCCAGGGTAGGGACACCGGGGAGCTGTTTTTT
>16|TRBJ1-1|.|TRBV5-6|once
CASSSYLRQENTEAFF
TGTGCCAGCAGCTCTTACCTCAGACAGGAGAACACTGAAGCTTTCTTT
>15|TRBJ2-5|TRBD2|TRBV12-3/TRBV12-4|few
CASSMGRGGGETQYF
TGTGCCAGCAGCATGGGGAGGGGAGGAGGAGAGACCCAGTACTTC
>14|TRBJ2-2|TRBD1|TRBV4-2|.
CASSLTGGVGELFF
TGTGCCAGCAGCCTGACAGGGGGCGTCGGGGAGCTGTTTTTT
>15|TRBJ2-1|TRBD2|TRBV7-2|.
CASSPRASGPNEQFF
TGTGCCAGCAGCCCACGGGCTAGCGGACCCAATGAGCAGTTCTTC
>16|TRBJ2-5|.|TRBV11-2|many
CASSLGLLAGQETQYF
TGTGCCAGCAGCTTAGGTCTGTTGGCGGGACAAGAGACCCAGTACTTC
>19|TRBJ2-1|TRBD2|TRBV5-1|few
CASPPWGTSGERYYNEQFF
TGCGCCAGCCCTCCTTGGGGGACTAGCGGAGAACGGTACTACAATGAGCAGTTCTTC
>14|TRBJ1-1|.|TRBV7-9|.
CASRPQGGGTEAFF
TGTGCCAGCAGGCCTCAAGGGGGAGGTACTGAAGCTTTCTTT
>13|TRBJ1-4|TRBD1|TRBV20-1|.
CSATGGAWEKLFF
TGCAGTGCCACAGGGGGCGCCTGGGAAAAACTGTTTTTT
>13|TRBJ2-7|TRBD2|TRBV5-1|few
CASSAGGDYEQYF
TGCGCCAGCAGCGCCGGGGGGGACTACGAGCAGTACTTC
>15|TRBJ2-1|.|TRBV5-1|few
CASSSRGVSYNEQFF
TGCGCCAGCAGCTCTCGGGGAGTTTCCTACAATGAGCAGTTCTTC
>16|TRBJ2-7|TRBD1|TRBV5-5|few
CASSLATGGAEYEQYF
TGTGCCAGCAGCTTGGCTACAGGGGGCGCAGAGTACGAGCAGTACTTC
>15|TRBJ1-3|.|TRBV15|many
CATSRERVPGNTIYF
TGTGCCACCAGCAGAGAAAGGGTGCCTGGAAACACCATATATTTT
>16|TRBJ2-6|.|TRBV6-1|.
CASSRAYNSGANVLTF
TGTGCCAGCAGTCGGGCTTACAACTCTGGGGCCAACGTCCTGACTTTC
>14|TRBJ2-5|.|TRBV20-1|once
CSAFRASRGETQYF
TGCAGTGCCTTTCGGGCCTCCCGAGGGGAGACCCAGTACTTC
>16|TRBJ2-2|.|TRBV4-3|few
CASSTRITLWAGELFF
TGCGCCAGCAGCACCAGGATAACGCTCTGGGCCGGGGAGCTGTTTTTT
>16|TRBJ2-4|.|TRBV20-1|.
CSAREGTAGAKNIQYF
TGCAGTGCTAGAGAAGGGACGGCGGGAGCCAAAAACATTCAGTACTTC
>15|TRBJ2-2|.|TRBV7-9|few
CASSPRDKNTGELFF
TGTGCCAGCAGCCCCCGGGACAAGAACACCGGGGAGCTGTTTTTT
>16|TRBJ2-4|.|TRBV21-1|.
CASSNLDTPRGNIQYF
TGTGCCAGCAGCAATCTGGACACCCCGAGGGGGAACATTCAGTACTTC
>12|TRBJ2-3|.|TRBV29-1|.
CSVGRETDTQYF
TGCAGCGTTGGCAGGGAAACAGATACGCAGTATTTT
>15|TRBJ2-2|.|TRBV12-3/TRBV12-4|.
CASSFSLVDTGELFF
TGTGCCAGCAGTTTTTCTTTGGTCGACACCGGGGAGCTGTTTTTT
>17|TRBJ2-1|TRBD2|TRBV4-2|few
CASSLELGTSGRVEQFF
TGTGCCAGCAGCCTAGAACTCGGGACTAGCGGGAGAGTTGAGCAGTTCTTC
>18|TRBJ1-2|.|TRBV6-5|.
CASSYSADGRGYNYGYTF
TGTGCCAGCAGTTACTCTGCCGACGGCCGTGGTTATAACTATGGCTACACCTTC
>15|TRBJ2-7|TRBD1|TRBV14|few
CASSQRPGDRDEQYF
TGTGCCAGCAGCCAACGACCCGGGGACAGGGACGAGCAGTACTTC
>16|TRBJ2-2|TRBD2|TRBV20-1|few
CSARDPKRENTGELFF
TGCAGTGCTAGAGATCCCAAGCGGGAGAACACCGGGGAGCTGTTTTTT
>15|TRBJ1-5|TRBD1|TRBV5-1|.
CASSPTGGQNQPQHF
TGCGCCAGCAGCCCCACAGGGGGACAAAATCAGCCCCAGCATTTT
>15|TRBJ2-2|.|TRBV4-1|few
CASSKQGVGTGELFF
TGCGCCAGCAGCAAACAGGGAGTAGGCACCGGGGAGCTGTTTTTT
>18|TRBJ2-4|TRBD2|TRBV4-3|.
CASSQDPGLAGGKNIQYF
TGCGCCAGCAGCCAAGATCCAGGACTAGCGGGGGGCAAAAACATTCAGTACTTC
>11|TRBJ2-1|.|TRBV20-1|few
CSASIANEQFF
TGCAGTGCTAGCATAGCGAATGAGCAGTTCTTC
>13|TRBJ1-1|TRBD1|TRBV2|.
CAIDRGGDTEAFF
TGTGCCATAGACAGGGGGGGAGACACTGAAGCTTTCTTT
>14|TRBJ2-7|.|TRBV5-1|few
CASSLDRLYYEQYF
TGCGCCAGCAGCTTGGACAGGTTGTACTACGAGCAGTACTTC
>14|TRBJ2-3|TRBD2|TRBV29-1|.
CSLLAAPSTDTQYF
TGCAGTCTACTAGCGGCTCCTAGCACAGATACGCAGTATTTT
>17|TRBJ2-7|TRBD1|TRBV6-2/TRBV6-3|many
CASSYGSGQGFFHEQYF
TGTGCCAGCAGTTACGGGTCCGGACAGGGTTTTTTCCACGAGCAGTACTTC
>17|TRBJ2-3|TRBD2|TRBV12-3/TRBV12-4|few
CASSSRTSEEGTDTQYF
TGTGCCAGCAGTTCCAGGACTAGCGAGGAGGGGACAGATACGCAGTATTTT
>12|TRBJ1-1|.|TRBV6-1|few
CASNQISSEAFF
TGTGCCAGCAACCAGATTTCTTCTGAAGCTTTCTTT
>15|TRBJ2-7|TRBD2|TRBV7-6|many
CASSWLASGSSEQYF
TGTGCCAGCAGCTGGTTAGCGAGCGGGAGTAGCGAGCAGTACTTC
>15|TRBJ2-1|TRBD2|TRBV29-1|many
CSVEHSGNSYNEQFF
TGCAGCGTTGAACATAGCGGGAACTCCTACAATGAGCAGTTCTTC
>13|TRBJ2-5|.|TRBV5-1|many
CASSLDSLGTQYF
TGCGCCAGCAGCTTGGACAGCTTGGGGACCCAGTACTTC
>16|TRBJ2-2|.|TRBV19|.
CASSKAGTFGTGELFF
TGTGCCAGTAGTAAGGCAGGAACCTTCGGCACCGGGGAGCTGTTTTTT
>16|TRBJ2-1|TRBD2|TRBV29-1|many
CSVEDWGGPAYNEQFF
TGCAGCGTTGAAGATTGGGGGGGTCCGGCCTACAATGAGCAGTTCTTC
>13|TRBJ1-5|.|TRBV12-3/TRBV12-4|few
CASRGQPGQPQHF
TGTGCCAGCAGGGGACAACCAGGTCAGCCCCAGCATTTT
>14|TRBJ2-3|.|TRBV7-2|.
CASSLVLNTDTQYF
TGTGCCAGCAGCTTAGTTCTTAACACAGATACGCAGTATTTT
>14|TRBJ2-5|.|TRBV24-1|.
CATSGSGGLETQYF
TGTGCCACCTCCGGCTCGGGCGGGTTAGAGACCCAGTACTTC
>14|TRBJ1-4|.|TRBV3-1|.
CASSQRGDGEKLFF
TGTGCCAGCAGCCAAAGGGGTGATGGTGAAAAACTGTTTTTT
>14|TRBJ2-1|TRBD2|TRBV7-2|few
CASRTGREYNEQFF
TGTGCCAGCAGGACGGGGCGGGAGTACAATGAGCAGTTCTTC
>14|TRBJ2-7|TRBD2|TRBV5-1|few
CASSPSAGDYEQYF
TGCGCCAGCAGCCCGTCTGCGGGGGACTACGAGCAGTACTTC
>13|TRBJ2-2|.|TRBV20-1|.
CSAREMNTGELFF
TGCAGTGCTAGAGAAATGAACACCGGGGAGCTGTTTTTT
>13|TRBJ2-5|.|TRBV5-1|.
CASSDGREETQYF
TGCGCCAGCAGCGATGGCAGGGAAGAGACCCAGTACTTC
>12|TRBJ2-1|.|TRBV29-1|few
CSVELQGVRQFF
TGCAGCGTTGAATTACAGGGCGTTCGGCAGTTCTTC